A single sample gave rise to the 27 T cell receptor beta chains below, sequenced in a study of T cell responses to AZD1222 COVID-19 vaccine. Generated by immunoSEQ multiplex PCR, the TCRdb table keeps only in-frame clones and is missing some. The sample lists about 160,000 clones; around 93% were seen once. Sequenced material: peripheral blood, taken on day 0 of AZD1222 vaccination. The receptors were sampled from an adult in good health.

The chain links TRBV6-5 to TRBJ2-5; D is perhaps TRBD1 (5 bases). The CDR3 loop spans 13 amino acids. V shed 5 bases and J shed 2 bases, with 9 bases lying between them. Per germline, CDR1 MNHEY and CDR2 SVGAGI. The CDR3 protein is CASSPGIQETQYF. The CDR3 nucleotides read TGTGCCAGCAGTCCAGGGATACAAGAGACCCAGTACTTC.

V usage is TRBV6-9 and J usage is TRBJ2-1, with a weak D call TRBD1 (6 bases). The CDR3 contains 18 residues. V dropped 6 bases and J dropped 5 bases, with 26 bases sitting between them. The V gene's germline CDR1 is MNHGY and CDR2 SVAAGI. CDR3 nucleotides: TGTGCCAGCAGCCACCCGGCTGTAGGGAGTAAGGGGGACAATGAGCAGTTCTTC. Its translation: CASSHPAVGSKGDNEQFF.

This rearrangement joins TRBV18 to TRBJ1-1; D possibly corresponds to TRBD1 (5 bases). Trimming cost V 2 bases and J 3 bases, with 16 bases left between them. Per the germline V gene, CDR1 is KGHSH and CDR2 is LQKENI. This CDR3 spans 16 amino acids. The CDR3 DNA follows: TGTGCCAGCTCACCAAGTTGGGGGGTCGGGGACACTGAAGCTTTCTTT. Translated: CASSPSWGVGDTEAFF.

The CDR3 loop is CATSVPGAQSHFGHSGNTIYF. CDR3 coding DNA: TGTGCCACCAGCGTCCCCGGGGCCCAGTCGCACTTTGGGCACTCTGGAAACACCATATATTTT. This rearrangement joins TRBV24-1 to TRBJ1-3; a possible D gene is TRBD1 (5 bases). CDR1 KGHDR and CDR2 SFDVKD come from the germline V gene. V lost 7 bases to trimming and J lost 0 bases, with 30 bases between them. The CDR3 length is 21 residues.

V gene TRBV6-7 combines with J gene TRBJ2-3; D possibly corresponds to TRBD2 (6 bases). TRBV6-7 is assigned to the ORF class and has an uncertain function. V lost 9 bases, J lost 3 bases, and 19 bases lay in between. The CDR3 spans 15 residues. The CDR3 spells CASPYPGVGTDTQYF. CDR3 sequence (DNA): TGTGCCAGTCCCTACCCGGGAGTTGGAACAGATACGCAGTATTTT.

V gene TRBV4-3 combines with J gene TRBJ1-5; a weak D match, TRBD1 (5 bases). The length of the CDR3 is 17 residues. Trimming cost V 3 bases and J 6 bases, with 21 bases left between them. From germline, CDR1 is LGHNA and CDR2 YSLEER. The CDR3 loop reads CASSQGPGSGSGQPQHF. The DNA for the CDR3 is TGCGCCAGCAGCCAGGGGCCCGGGTCCGGGTCCGGTCAGCCCCAGCATTTT.

CDR3 sequence: CAISDRDTGELFF. CDR3 nucleotides: TGTGCCATCAGTGATCGAGACACCGGGGAGCTGTTTTTT. The chain employs TRBV10-3 and TRBJ2-2; D unresolved. Trimming shortened V by 3 bases and J by 3 bases, and 5 bases separated the two germline ends. The V gene's germline CDR1 is ENHRY and CDR2 SYGVKD. This CDR3 contains 13 residues.

The V gene is TRBV18, the J gene TRBJ1-1; D perhaps matches TRBD1 (5 bases). The V gene's germline CDR1 is KGHSH and CDR2 LQKENI. The CDR3 loop spans 13 amino acids. With 6 bases removed from V and 4 bases from J, the gap between germline ends came to 12 bases. The CDR3 loop is CASSLTGVTEAFF. CDR3 coding DNA: TGTGCCAGCTCCCTTACGGGGGTCACTGAAGCTTTCTTT.

This rearrangement joins TRBV4-1 to TRBJ2-1, with 9 bases fitting TRBD2. J was trimmed by 5 bases and V by 0 bases; bases with no gene match: 5. The CDR3 covers 16 residues. Germline-derived CDR1 and CDR2 are MGHRA and YSYEKL. The CDR3 DNA is TGCGCCAGCAGCCAAGAACGCCTAGCGGGGCACAATGAGCAGTTCTTC. It specifies CASSQERLAGHNEQFF.

The chain links TRBV13 to TRBJ1-1, with 7 positions matching TRBD1. Germline loops: CDR1 PRHDT, CDR2 FYEKMQ (reference sequence). The CDR3 length is 16 residues. V was clipped by 6 bases and J by 0 bases; unmatched bases: 10. The CDR3 region has the DNA TGTGCCAGCAGTTCTTTTTGGACAGGTCTGAACACTGAAGCTTTCTTT. Its translation: CASSSFWTGLNTEAFF.

The chain uses TRBV3-1 (or the pseudogene TRBV3-2) and TRBJ2-2, with a weak D call TRBD2 (6 bases). Trimming stripped 8 bases from V and 4 bases from J, with 20 bases between. Looked up from germline, CDR1 is LGHDT and CDR2 is YNNKEL (reference sequence). This CDR3 contains 16 residues. CDR3 sequence: CASAQPAGSGTGELFF. The CDR3 DNA follows: TGTGCCAGCGCCCAGCCCGCGGGGTCGGGCACCGGGGAGCTGTTTTTT.

The chain combines TRBV11-2 with TRBJ2-5; the match to TRBD2 covers 11 bases. The CDR3 is made up of 16 amino acids. The junction had 9 bases not matched to a gene; V was cut back by 5 bases and J by 4 bases. Per the germline V gene, CDR1 is SGHAT and CDR2 is FQNNGV. Written as DNA, the CDR3 is TGTGCCAGCAGCCCAACAATAGCGGGAGGGCCAGAGACCCAGTACTTC. The encoded protein is CASSPTIAGGPETQYF.

This chain connects TRBV9 to TRBJ2-1, with D uncertain. V lost 0 bases to trimming and J lost 5 bases, with 6 bases between them. Germline assignment: CDR1 SGDLS and CDR2 YYNGEE. The length of the CDR3 is 13 residues. CDR3 sequence: CASSVARDNEQFF. The CDR3 nucleotides read TGTGCCAGCAGCGTAGCTAGGGACAATGAGCAGTTCTTC.

V usage is TRBV19 and J usage is TRBJ2-1, with TRBD2 identical over 10 bases. The CDR3 spans 14 residues. The V and J ends lost 7 bases and 0 bases, in that order; junction bases with no gene match: 0. Germline V gene sequence: CDR1 LNHDA, CDR2 SQIVND (reference sequence). The CDR3 bases are TGTGCCAGTACTAGCGGGAGCTCCTACAATGAGCAGTTCTTC. As protein: CASTSGSSYNEQFF.

V gene TRBV7-9 combines with J gene TRBJ2-7; TRBD2 matches 13 bases. The ends lost 3 bases at V and 9 bases at J; junction bases unmatched: 11. CDR3 length: 16 residues. Per germline, CDR1 SEHNR and CDR2 FQNEAQ (reference sequence). The CDR3 DNA reads TGTGCCAGCAGCTTGGAGGGACTAGCGGGAACCTTCGCGCAGTACTTC. Protein product: CASSLEGLAGTFAQYF.

This rearrangement joins TRBV27 to TRBJ2-3; D is ambiguous. The CDR3 is made up of 14 amino acids. CDR1 is MNHEY and CDR2 is SMNVEV in the germline V gene (reference sequence). With 5 bases removed from V and 6 bases from J, the gap between germline ends came to 15 bases. CDR3: CASSPLKSGDTQYF. CDR3 sequence (DNA): TGTGCCAGCAGTCCCCTAAAATCTGGGGATACGCAGTATTTT.

The chain combines TRBV5-6 with TRBJ2-6; D remains ambiguous. CDR3 length equals 15 residues. With 1 base removed from V and 2 bases from J, the gap between germline ends came to 7 bases. Germline V lookup: CDR1 SGHDT, CDR2 YYEEEE. CDR3 amino acids: CASSLRGTGANVLTF. Here the CDR3 DNA reads TGTGCCAGCAGCTTGCGAGGAACTGGGGCCAACGTCCTGACTTTC. Based on the CDR3 plus reference TRBV5-6 and TRBJ2-6, the full variable domain is DAGVTQSPTHLIKTRGQQVTLRCSPKSGHDTVSWYQQALGQGPQFIFQYYEEEERQRGNFPDRFSGHQFPNYSSELNVNALLLGDSALYLCASSLRGTGANVLTFGAGSRLTVL.

This clone was detected only once. This chain uses TRBV4-1 with TRBJ1-2, with TRBD1 as a possible D gene (6 bases). Between the trimmed V and J ends, which lost 1 base and 6 bases, there was a span of 15 bases. Germline V gene sequence: CDR1 MGHRA, CDR2 YSYEKL. The CDR3 length is 15 residues. The DNA for the CDR3 is TGCGCCAGCAGCCAAGCTTCTGGGGGCTTGGATGGCTACACCTTC. Protein sequence: CASSQASGGLDGYTF.

The gene calls are TRBV6-5 and TRBJ1-2; 7 positions agree with TRBD1. The V gene's germline CDR1 is MNHEY and CDR2 SVGAGI. This CDR3 has 13 residues. Germline trimming cut 5 bases from V and 3 bases from J; bases unmatched to any gene: 3. The CDR3 nucleotides are TGTGCCAGCAGTCTCGACAGGGACTATGGCTACACCTTC. Protein: CASSLDRDYGYTF.

The chain uses TRBV9 and TRBJ2-5; D is unresolved. V lost 0 bases to trimming and J lost 2 bases, with 11 bases between them. The V gene's germline CDR1 is SGDLS and CDR2 YYNGEE. The CDR3 sequence is 15 residues long. CDR3 loop: CASSVGGALQETQYF. Here the CDR3 DNA reads TGTGCCAGCAGCGTAGGAGGCGCCTTACAAGAGACCCAGTACTTC. The whole variable domain, remainder taken from reference TRBV9 and TRBJ2-5, is DSGVTQTPKHLITATGQRVTLRCSPRSGDLSVYWYQQSLDQGLQFLIQYYNGEERAKGNILERFSAQQFPDLHSELNLSSLELGDSALYFCASSVGGALQETQYFGPGTRLLVL.

V is TRBV9 and J is TRBJ1-3; possible D gene TRBD1, 5 bases. With 6 bases removed from V and 3 bases from J, the gap between germline ends came to 19 bases. Germline V lookup: CDR1 SGDLS, CDR2 YYNGEE. The CDR3 length is 16 residues. The CDR3 protein is CASTGTEVSDGNTIYF. The CDR3 DNA reads as TGTGCCAGCACCGGGACGGAGGTTTCAGATGGAAACACCATATATTTT.

The V and J genes are TRBV28 and TRBJ2-7; D is unclear. Trimming cost V 7 bases and J 0 bases, with 13 bases left between them. CDR1 and CDR2 (germline): MDHEN, SYDVKM. The CDR3 sequence is 14 residues long. This chain's CDR3 is CASKDTGSSYEQYF. Here the CDR3 DNA reads TGTGCCAGCAAAGACACGGGCAGCTCCTACGAGCAGTACTTC.

This chain joins TRBV27 and TRBJ2-3; D is unclear. V was pared by 2 bases and J by 1 base, with 13 bases between. Germline V lookup: CDR1 MNHEY, CDR2 SMNVEV (reference sequence). The CDR3 loop spans 16 amino acids. CDR3 residues: CASSLQLRRGTDTQYF. In nucleotides, the CDR3 is TGTGCCAGCAGTTTACAGTTAAGAAGGGGCACAGATACGCAGTATTTT.

The chain employs TRBV6-5 and TRBJ2-7, with TRBD2 matching 13 bases. Germline V gene data show CDR1 as MNHEY and CDR2 as SVGAGI. The ends lost 4 bases at V and 5 bases at J; junction bases unmatched: 8. The CDR3 sequence is 16 residues long. CDR3: CASSSWTSGSGDEQYF. CDR3 coding DNA: TGTGCCAGCAGTTCCTGGACTAGCGGGAGTGGTGACGAGCAGTACTTC.

The table lists this clone with a count of one. Other DNA sequences in the same sample also yield this CDR3. The chain has TRBV28 and TRBJ2-2; 8 nucleotides match TRBD1. The CDR3 loop spans 16 amino acids. Germline CDR1 reads MDHEN; CDR2 reads SYDVKM. Trimming removed 1 base from V and 1 base from J; junction bases left unmatched: 2. As DNA, the CDR3 is TGTGCCAGCAGTTTATCGGGGACAGGGAACACCGGGGAGCTGTTTTTT. It yields the protein CASSLSGTGNTGELFF.

The CDR3, as DNA: TGTGCCGGGGGGAGGTACAATGAGCAGTTCTTC. Its protein is CAGGRYNEQFF. The chain uses TRBV6-5 and TRBJ2-1; D may be TRBD2 (6 bases). Germline V lookup: CDR1 MNHEY, CDR2 SVGAGI. CDR3 length: 11 amino acids. Between the trimmed V and J ends, which lost 11 bases and 4 bases, there was a span of 9 bases.

This chain connects TRBV18 to TRBJ1-2; possible D gene TRBD1, 6 bases. This CDR3 is 18 amino acids long. V was clipped by 4 bases and J by 1 base, with 22 bases between them. CDR1 and CDR2 (germline): KGHSH, LQKENI. This chain's CDR3 is CASSRTSGALKVNYGYTF. CDR3 sequence (DNA): TGTGCCAGCTCACGAACGTCGGGGGCGCTGAAAGTTAACTATGGCTACACCTTC.